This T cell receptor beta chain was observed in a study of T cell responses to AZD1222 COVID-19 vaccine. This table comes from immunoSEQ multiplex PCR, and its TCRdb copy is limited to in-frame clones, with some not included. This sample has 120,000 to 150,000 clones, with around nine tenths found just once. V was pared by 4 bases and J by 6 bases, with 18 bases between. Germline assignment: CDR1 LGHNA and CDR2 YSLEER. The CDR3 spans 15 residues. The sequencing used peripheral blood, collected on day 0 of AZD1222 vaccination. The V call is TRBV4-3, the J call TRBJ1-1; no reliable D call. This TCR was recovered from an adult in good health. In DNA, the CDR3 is TGCGCCAGCAGCCCCTCGCCAGTAAGGTACTCTGAAGCTTTCTTT. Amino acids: CASSPSPVRYSEAFF.